Listed here is a single T cell receptor beta chain. No antigen is known for it. The junction departs from the called germline gene at one end, perhaps through a read error. Germline CDR1 SGHDN, CDR2 FVKESK. This CDR3 is built from 17 residues. This sample is part of a study of blood T cells in healthy people across ages. Study-wide points: Both higher diversity and more naive CD4+ cells marked long-lived donors when set against aged donors.

The use of a sample-barcoded 5' primer and a J-beta primer mix characterized a second PCR of about 6 to 11 cycles. Each cDNA molecule carried a tag from a template-switch adaptor that contained 12 random nucleotides. CDR3-containing paired-end reads numbered at least 2.5 million in each sample. Via MiXCR, TCRdb re-called the 5' RACE reads, giving one row per CDR3 protein. This sample carries fewer than 900,000 distinct CDR3 sequences, roughly 47% of them seen once, and the ten largest clones take about 20%. Sequenced sample: blood. The sequence derives from a woman aged 55-70 years in good health. This chain links TRBV14 with TRBJ1-1, with D possibly being TRBD1 (6 bases). CDR3 coding DNA: TGTGTCAGCAGCCCCCCCAGGGGTTCGGGCTTGACCACTGAAGCTTTCTTT. Residues: CVSSPPRGSGLTTEAFF.